This entry features one T cell receptor beta chain sequence. The data belong to a study of blood T cell repertoires in COVID-19. Study details: COVID-19 samples from acute and convalescent phases originated in the United States, Italy and Spain. PBMCs, B-cell-depleted T cells, or T cells provided the cDNA or gDNA that made up the material.

The CDR3 extends over 16 amino acids. V shed 3 bases, J shed 5 bases, and the junction held 9 bases outside the gene matches. CDR1 is KGHDR and CDR2 is SFDVKD in the germline V gene. Authors' processing steps: Nucleated cell counts were estimated from reference gene primer amplification. Only in-frame clones appear in the TCRdb table, and some are missing; sequencing was by immunoSEQ multiplex PCR. From that table come the V and J calls and clone size; the DNA was used to work out D and trimming. The sample holds roughly 38,000 clones, 86% seen once. The material sequenced was peripheral blood. This chain connects TRBV24-1 to TRBJ2-1, with 7 positions matching TRBD1. This TCR was sampled from a man in his 70s with acute or convalescent COVID-19. The chain's CDR3 is CATSDPTGQTNNEQFF. Here the CDR3 DNA reads TGTGCCACCAGTGATCCGACGGGACAGACGAACAATGAGCAGTTCTTC.